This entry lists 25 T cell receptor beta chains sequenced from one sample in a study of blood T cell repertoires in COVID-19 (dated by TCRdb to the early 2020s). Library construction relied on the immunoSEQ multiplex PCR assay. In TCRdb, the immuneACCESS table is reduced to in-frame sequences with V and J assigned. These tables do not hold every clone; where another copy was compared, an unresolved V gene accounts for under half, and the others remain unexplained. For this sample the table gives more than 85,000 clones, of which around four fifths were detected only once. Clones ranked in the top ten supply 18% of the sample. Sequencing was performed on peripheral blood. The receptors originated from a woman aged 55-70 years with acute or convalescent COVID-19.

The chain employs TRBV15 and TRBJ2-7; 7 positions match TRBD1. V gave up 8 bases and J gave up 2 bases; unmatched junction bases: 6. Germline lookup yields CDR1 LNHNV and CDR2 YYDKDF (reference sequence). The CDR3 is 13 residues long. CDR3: CATGTVDTYEQYF. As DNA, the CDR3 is TGTGCCACCGGGACAGTAGATACCTACGAGCAGTACTTC.

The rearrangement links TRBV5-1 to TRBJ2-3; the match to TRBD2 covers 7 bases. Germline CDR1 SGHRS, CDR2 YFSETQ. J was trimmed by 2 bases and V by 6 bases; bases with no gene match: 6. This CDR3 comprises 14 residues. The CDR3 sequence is CASIQRGPTDTQYF. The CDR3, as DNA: TGCGCCAGCATCCAGCGGGGCCCCACAGATACGCAGTATTTT. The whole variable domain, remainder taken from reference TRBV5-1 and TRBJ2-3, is KAGVTQTPRYLIKTRGQQVTLSCSPISGHRSVSWYQQTPGQGLQFLFEYFSETQRNKGNFPGRFSGRQFSNSRSEMNVSTLELGDSALYLCASIQRGPTDTQYFGPGTRLTVL.

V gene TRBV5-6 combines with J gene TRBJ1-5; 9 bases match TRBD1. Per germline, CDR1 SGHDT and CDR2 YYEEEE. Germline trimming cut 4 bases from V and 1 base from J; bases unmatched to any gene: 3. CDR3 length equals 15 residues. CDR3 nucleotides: TGTGCCAGCAGCCGAGGGACAGGGAGCAATCAGCCCCAGCATTTT. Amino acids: CASSRGTGSNQPQHF.

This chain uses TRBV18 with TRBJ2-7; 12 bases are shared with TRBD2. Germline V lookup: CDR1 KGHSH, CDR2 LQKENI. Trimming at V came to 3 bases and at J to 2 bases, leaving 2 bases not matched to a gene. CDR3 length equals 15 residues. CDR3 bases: TGTGCCAGCTCACCTACTAGCGGGAGGCCCTACGAGCAGTACTTC. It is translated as CASSPTSGRPYEQYF.

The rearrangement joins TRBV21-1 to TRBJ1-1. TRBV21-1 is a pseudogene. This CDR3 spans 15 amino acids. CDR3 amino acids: CASSKWPTGNTEAFF. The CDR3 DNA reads TGTGCCAGCAGCAAATGGCCGACGGGGAACACTGAAGCTTTCTTT.

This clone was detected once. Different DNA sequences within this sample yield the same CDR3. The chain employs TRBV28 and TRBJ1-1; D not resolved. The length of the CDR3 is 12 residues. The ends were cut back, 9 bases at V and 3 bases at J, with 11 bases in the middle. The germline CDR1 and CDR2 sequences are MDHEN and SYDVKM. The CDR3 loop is CASGTGDTEAFF. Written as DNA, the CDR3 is TGTGCCAGTGGAACCGGGGACACTGAAGCTTTCTTT.

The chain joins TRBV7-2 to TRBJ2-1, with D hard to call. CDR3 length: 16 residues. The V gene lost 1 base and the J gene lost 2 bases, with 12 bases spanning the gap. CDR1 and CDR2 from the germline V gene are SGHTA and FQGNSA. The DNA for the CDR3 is TGTGCCAGCAGCTTAGGGCAGGCCCTTGCCTACAATGAGCAGTTCTTC. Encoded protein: CASSLGQALAYNEQFF.

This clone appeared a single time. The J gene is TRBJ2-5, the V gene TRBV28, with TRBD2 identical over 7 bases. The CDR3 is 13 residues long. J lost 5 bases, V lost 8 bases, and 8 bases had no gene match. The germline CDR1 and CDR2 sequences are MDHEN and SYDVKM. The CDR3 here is CASWGGARETQYF. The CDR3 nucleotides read TGTGCCAGCTGGGGGGGTGCGAGGGAGACCCAGTACTTC.

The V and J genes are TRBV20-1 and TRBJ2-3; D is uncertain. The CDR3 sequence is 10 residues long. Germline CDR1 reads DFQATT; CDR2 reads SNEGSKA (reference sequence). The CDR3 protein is CRPEEVQQYF. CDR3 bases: TGCAGGCCAGAAGAGGTACAGCAGTATTTT.

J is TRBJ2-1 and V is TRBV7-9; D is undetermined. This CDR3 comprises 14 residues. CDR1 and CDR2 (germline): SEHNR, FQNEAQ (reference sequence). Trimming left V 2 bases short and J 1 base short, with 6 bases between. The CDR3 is CASSLSVSYNEQFF. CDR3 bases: TGTGCCAGCAGCTTATCAGTTTCCTACAATGAGCAGTTCTTC.

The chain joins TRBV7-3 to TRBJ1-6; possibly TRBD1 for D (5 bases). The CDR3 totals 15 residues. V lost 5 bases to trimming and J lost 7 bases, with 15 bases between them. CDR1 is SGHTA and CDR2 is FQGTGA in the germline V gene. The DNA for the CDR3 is TGTGCCAGCAGCCCCCAGGGTCTGGGGAATTCACCCCTCCACTTT. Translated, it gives CASSPQGLGNSPLHF.

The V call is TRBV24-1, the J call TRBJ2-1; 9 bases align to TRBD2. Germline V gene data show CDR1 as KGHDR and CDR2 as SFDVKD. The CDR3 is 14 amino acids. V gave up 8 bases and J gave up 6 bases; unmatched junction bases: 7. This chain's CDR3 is CATKAGGSSNEQFF. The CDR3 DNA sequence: TGTGCCACCAAAGCGGGGGGCTCTTCCAATGAGCAGTTCTTC.

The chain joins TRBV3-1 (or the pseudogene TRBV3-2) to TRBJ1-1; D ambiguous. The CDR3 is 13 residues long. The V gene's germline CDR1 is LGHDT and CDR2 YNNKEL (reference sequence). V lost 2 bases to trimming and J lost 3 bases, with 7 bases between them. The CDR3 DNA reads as TGTGCCAGCAGCCAACGGGAGGACACTGAAGCTTTCTTT. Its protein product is CASSQREDTEAFF.

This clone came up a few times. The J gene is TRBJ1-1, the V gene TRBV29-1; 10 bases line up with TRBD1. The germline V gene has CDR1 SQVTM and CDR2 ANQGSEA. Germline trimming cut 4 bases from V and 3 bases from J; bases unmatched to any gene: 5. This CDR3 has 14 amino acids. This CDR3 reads CSVVGQGVDTEAFF. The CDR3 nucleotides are TGCAGCGTTGTTGGACAGGGGGTTGACACTGAAGCTTTCTTT. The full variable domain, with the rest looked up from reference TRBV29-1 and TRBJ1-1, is SAVISQKPSRDICQRGTSLTIQCQVDSQVTMMFWYRQQPGQSLTLIATANQGSEATYESGFVIDKFPISRPNLTFSTLTVSNMSPEDSSIYLCSVVGQGVDTEAFFGQGTRLTVV.

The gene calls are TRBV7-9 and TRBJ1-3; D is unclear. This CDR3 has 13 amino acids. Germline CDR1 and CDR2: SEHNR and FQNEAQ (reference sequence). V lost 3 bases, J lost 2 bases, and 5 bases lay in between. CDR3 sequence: CASSFPAGNTIYF. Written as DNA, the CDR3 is TGTGCCAGCAGCTTCCCCGCTGGAAACACCATATATTTT.

CDR3: CASSRDSTDTQYF. CDR3 DNA: TGTGCCAGCAGTCGGGACTCCACAGATACGCAGTATTTT. The chain employs TRBV6-2 or TRBV6-3 and TRBJ2-3, with a tentative D call TRBD2 (6 bases). The V gene's germline CDR1 is MNHEY and CDR2 SVGEGT. The CDR3 loop spans 13 amino acids. V lost 5 bases, J lost 2 bases, and 8 bases lay in between.

The CDR3 nucleotides are TGCGCCAGCAGCCAAGATCCGGACAATGAGCAGTTCTTC. Residues: CASSQDPDNEQFF. The gene calls are TRBV4-1 and TRBJ2-1; unclear D gene. Germline V gene data show CDR1 as MGHRA and CDR2 as YSYEKL. Trimming pared 0 bases from V and 5 bases from J, leaving 5 bases between. The CDR3 loop spans 13 amino acids.

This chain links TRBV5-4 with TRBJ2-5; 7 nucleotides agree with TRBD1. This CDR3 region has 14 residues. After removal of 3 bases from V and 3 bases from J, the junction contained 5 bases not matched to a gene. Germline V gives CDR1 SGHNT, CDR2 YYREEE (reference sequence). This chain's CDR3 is CASSSTGAKETQYF. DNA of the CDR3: TGTGCCAGCAGCTCCACAGGGGCGAAAGAGACCCAGTACTTC.

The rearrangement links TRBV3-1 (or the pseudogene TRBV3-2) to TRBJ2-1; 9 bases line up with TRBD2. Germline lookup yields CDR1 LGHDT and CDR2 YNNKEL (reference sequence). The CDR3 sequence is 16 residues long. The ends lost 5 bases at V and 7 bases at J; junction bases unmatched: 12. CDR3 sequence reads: CASSSLLSGSWNEQFF. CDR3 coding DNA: TGTGCCAGCAGCTCCCTCCTTAGCGGGAGTTGGAATGAGCAGTTCTTC.

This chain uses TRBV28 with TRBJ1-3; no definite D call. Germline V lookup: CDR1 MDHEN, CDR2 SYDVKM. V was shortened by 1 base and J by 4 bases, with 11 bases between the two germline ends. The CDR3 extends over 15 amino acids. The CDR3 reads CASSLYPPRGNTIYF. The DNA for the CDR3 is TGTGCCAGCAGTTTATACCCCCCCAGGGGAAACACCATATATTTT.

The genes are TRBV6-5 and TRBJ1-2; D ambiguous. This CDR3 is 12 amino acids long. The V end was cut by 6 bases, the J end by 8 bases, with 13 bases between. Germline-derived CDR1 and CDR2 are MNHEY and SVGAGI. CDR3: CASSRLPGGYTF. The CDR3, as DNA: TGTGCCAGCAGCCGACTCCCCGGCGGCTACACCTTC.

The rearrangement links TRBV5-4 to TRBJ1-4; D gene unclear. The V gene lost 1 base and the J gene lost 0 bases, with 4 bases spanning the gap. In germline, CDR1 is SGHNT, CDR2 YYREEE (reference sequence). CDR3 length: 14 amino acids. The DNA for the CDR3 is TGTGCCAGCAGCTTGATCGCAACTAATGAAAAACTGTTTTTT. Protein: CASSLIATNEKLFF.

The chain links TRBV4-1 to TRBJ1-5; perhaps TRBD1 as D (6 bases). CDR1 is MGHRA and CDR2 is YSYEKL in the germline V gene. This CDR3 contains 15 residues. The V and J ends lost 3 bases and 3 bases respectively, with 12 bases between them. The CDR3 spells CASSQSWTANQPQHF. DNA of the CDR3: TGCGCCAGCAGCCAGAGTTGGACAGCCAATCAGCCCCAGCATTTT.

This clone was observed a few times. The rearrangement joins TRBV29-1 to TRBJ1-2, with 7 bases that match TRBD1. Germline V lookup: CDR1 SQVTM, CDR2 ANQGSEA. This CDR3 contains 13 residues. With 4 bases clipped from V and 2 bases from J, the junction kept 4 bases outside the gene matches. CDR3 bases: TGCAGCGTTGGGGGCAGGGGGAACTATGGCTACACCTTC. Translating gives CSVGGRGNYGYTF.

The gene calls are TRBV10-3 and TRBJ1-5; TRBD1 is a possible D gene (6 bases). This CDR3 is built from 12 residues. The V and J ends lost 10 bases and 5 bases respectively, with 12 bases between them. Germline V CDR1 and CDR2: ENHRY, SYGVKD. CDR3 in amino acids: CATSQGYQPQHF. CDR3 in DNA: TGTGCCACCAGCCAGGGGTATCAGCCCCAGCATTTT.